These T cell receptor beta chains were read from a single sample in a study of OX40 agonist ivuxolimab in advanced cancers. The protocol was immunoSEQ multiplex PCR, while the TCRdb copy is restricted to in-frame clones and leaves out a portion. The repertoire holds some 25,000 clones, with about 70% as singletons. The sample in question was CD4+ or CD8+ T cells sorted from blood, obtained in a trial of the OX40 agonist ivuxolimab. These receptors were obtained from an adult with an advanced solid tumor such as melanoma, head and neck, liver or kidney cancer. Both conserved end residues are trimmed from each CDR3.

v_call cdr3_aa
TRBV6-4 ASSDGEAGELF
TRBV7-9 ASSPDPGEQY
TRBV29-1 SVGPGDTEAF
TRBV2 ASSSQPQGSEQY
TRBV4-2 ASRPGTGGPTYEQY
TRBV5-4 ASSSTENYEQY
TRBV27 ASSKTAVNYGYT
TRBV28 ASSPTGDEQY
TRBV9 ASSVELASETPNEQF
TRBV6-5 ASSIQGASSYEQY
TRBV6-5 ASSLGRANEQF
TRBV12-2 ASPPSRRFLAKNIQY
TRBV6-5 ASSYVVSDTQY
TRBV19 ASSNRDSSYGYT
TRBV14 ASSQERNELFEAF
TRBV30 AWSVGIEETQY